This T cell receptor (beta chain) was recorded in a study of blood T cell repertoires in COVID-19. Study as a whole: Italy, Spain and the United States were the sources of the convalescent and acute COVID-19 samples. Sources were T cells, B-cell-depleted T cells, or PBMCs; the material itself was cDNA or gDNA.

Using immunoSEQ multiplex PCR, the repertoire was profiled, and TCRdb retains in-frame clones only, with some absent. Of about 140,000 clones detected, 88% appear once; the ten largest clones hold about 1.5%. Trimming cost V 5 bases and J 7 bases; bases outside gene matches: 11. This CDR3 has 15 residues. Germline CDR1 reads MNHEY; CDR2 reads SMNVEV (reference sequence). This clonotype originated in a woman aged 55-69 years with acute or convalescent COVID-19. The J gene is TRBJ2-1, the V gene TRBV27; 7 nucleotides align to TRBD2. Sequencing was done on a sample of peripheral blood. CDR3 amino acids: CASSPSYGGFNEQFF. Written as DNA, the CDR3 is TGTGCCAGCAGTCCCTCATACGGGGGGTTTAATGAGCAGTTCTTC.